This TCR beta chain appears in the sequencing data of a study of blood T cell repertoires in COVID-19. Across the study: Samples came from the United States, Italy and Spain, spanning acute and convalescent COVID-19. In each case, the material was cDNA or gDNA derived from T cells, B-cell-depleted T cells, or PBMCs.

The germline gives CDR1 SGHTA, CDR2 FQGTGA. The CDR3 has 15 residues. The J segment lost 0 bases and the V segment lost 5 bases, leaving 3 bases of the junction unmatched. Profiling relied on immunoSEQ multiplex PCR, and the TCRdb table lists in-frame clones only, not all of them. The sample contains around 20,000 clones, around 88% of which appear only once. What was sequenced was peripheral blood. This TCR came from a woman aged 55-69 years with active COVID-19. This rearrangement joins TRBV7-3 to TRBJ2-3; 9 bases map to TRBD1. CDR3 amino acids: CASSPGTGSTDTQYF. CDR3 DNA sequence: TGTGCCAGCAGCCCGGGGACAGGGAGCACAGATACGCAGTATTTT.